These 19 T cell receptor beta chains came from one sample sequenced in a study of CD8+ T cells in alopecia areata (dated by TCRdb to the late 2010s). The library came from the immunoSEQ multiplex PCR assay. RNA was extracted from all samples and reverse transcribed into cDNA as template for TCR sequencing. What TCRdb holds here is the immuneACCESS table cut down to in-frame rearrangements. Part of the clones is not present; checked against another copy, under half of the missing clones reflect an unresolved V gene, and the others are unexplained. The sample contains about 190,000 clones, around 60% of them found a single time. Roughly 0.71% of the sample is held by the ten biggest clonotypes. The time point label of this sample denotes: less than five weeks on oral tofacitinib. The intended sense of this specimen's treatment or condition label: oral pan-JAK inhibitor, 5-10 mg twice daily. Here the sequenced sample was CD4+ T cells sorted from blood, taken at week 4, from a patient treated with tofacitinib. These receptor sequences come from a human donor with alopecia areata.

This sequence joins TRBV9 and TRBJ2-2; D remains unclear. Germline V gene sequence: CDR1 SGDLS, CDR2 YYNGEE. The CDR3 totals 15 residues. The V and J ends lost 0 bases and 3 bases respectively, with 9 bases between them. CDR3 sequence (DNA): TGTGCCAGCAGCGTAGCCAGCTACGACACCGGGGAGCTGTTTTTT. Translation: CASSVASYDTGELFF.

The rearrangement uses TRBV5-4 and TRBJ2-1; D not certain. The V gene lost 0 bases and the J gene lost 9 bases, with 4 bases spanning the gap. CDR1 is SGHNT and CDR2 is YYREEE in the germline V gene (reference sequence). The CDR3 totals 11 residues. For the CDR3, the DNA is TGTGCCAGCAGCTTGGCGTTTGAGCAGTTCTTC. It yields the protein CASSLAFEQFF. The whole variable domain, filled in from reference TRBV5-4 and TRBJ2-1, reads ETGVTQSPTHLIKTRGQQVTLRCSSQSGHNTVSWYQQALGQGPQFIFQYYREEENGRGNFPPRFSGLQFPNYSSELNVNALELDDSALYLCASSLAFEQFFGPGTRLTVL.

The chain joins TRBV29-1 to TRBJ1-2; D unresolved. Trimming stripped 4 bases from V and 4 bases from J, with 10 bases between. The CDR3 runs to 12 residues. CDR1 and CDR2 from the germline V gene are SQVTM and ANQGSEA. CDR3 sequence reads: CSVAEGGYGYTF. The CDR3 coding sequence is TGCAGCGTTGCCGAGGGAGGCTATGGCTACACCTTC.

This chain links TRBV4-2 with TRBJ1-2; D gene unclear. The CDR3 is 14 residues long. The V gene lost 1 base and the J gene lost 7 bases, with 13 bases spanning the gap. CDR1 and CDR2 (germline): LGHNA, YNFKEQ. CDR3 amino acids: CASSQGPGRTGYTF. The DNA for the CDR3 is TGTGCCAGCAGCCAAGGTCCCGGGAGGACTGGCTACACCTTC.

The CDR3 loop reads CASSQDTSRSYEQYF. The CDR3 region has the DNA TGCGCCAGCAGCCAAGACACTAGCAGGTCCTACGAGCAGTACTTC. The V and J genes are TRBV4-3 and TRBJ2-5; a weak D match, TRBD2 (6 bases). The DNA matches TRBJ2-7 better at its end, which makes the J call doubtful. This CDR3 has 15 residues. Germline assignment: CDR1 LGHNA and CDR2 YSLEER.

This chain uses TRBV30 with TRBJ2-1; no reliable D call. Trimming took off 0 bases at V and 10 bases at J, with 7 bases between the two ends. The CDR3 contains 11 residues. The V gene's germline CDR1 is GTSNPN and CDR2 SVGIG (reference sequence). CDR3 region: CAWSVRIEQFF. CDR3 DNA sequence: TGTGCCTGGAGTGTACGGATAGAGCAGTTCTTC. Supplemented by reference TRBV30 and TRBJ2-1, the full variable domain reads SQTIHQWPATLVQPVGSPLSLECTVEGTSNPNLYWYRQAAGRGLQLLFYSVGIGQISSEVPQNLSASRPQDRQFILSSKKLLLSDSGFYLCAWSVRIEQFFGPGTRLTVL.

The chain links TRBV25-1 to TRBJ2-6, with TRBD2 identical over 9 bases. The germline gives CDR1 MGHDK, CDR2 SYGVNS. With 4 bases clipped from V and 4 bases from J, the junction kept 8 bases outside the gene matches. The CDR3 runs 17 residues. The CDR3, as DNA: TGTGCCAGCAGTGTTACTAGCGGGTACCTGGGGGCCAACGTCCTGACTTTC. Protein sequence: CASSVTSGYLGANVLTF.

The J gene is TRBJ1-1, the V gene TRBV29-1; D is undetermined. In germline, CDR1 is SQVTM, CDR2 ANQGSEA. This CDR3 region has 11 residues. Trimming pared 4 bases from V and 4 bases from J, leaving 7 bases between. Here the CDR3 reads CSVGETTEAFF. The CDR3 DNA sequence: TGCAGCGTTGGTGAGACCACTGAAGCTTTCTTT.

The chain is built from TRBV29-1 and TRBJ2-1, with 7 bases matching TRBD1. V lost 6 bases, J lost 0 bases, and 17 bases stayed unmatched. CDR1 SQVTM and CDR2 ANQGSEA come from the germline V gene. The length of the CDR3 is 18 residues. The CDR3 nucleotides are TGCAGCGTCGGCTTGGGGGACAGCCTCTCCAGCTCCTACAATGAGCAGTTCTTC. It is translated as CSVGLGDSLSSSYNEQFF.

Points on this clone: This sample includes further DNA sequences coding for the same CDR3. The rearrangement joins TRBV27 to TRBJ2-7, with TRBD1 as a possible D gene (6 bases). The CDR3 is 13 residues long. The germline gives CDR1 MNHEY, CDR2 SMNVEV (reference sequence). V lost 4 bases, J lost 3 bases, and 10 bases lay in between. The CDR3 here is CASSYREHYEQYF. The CDR3 bases are TGTGCCAGCAGTTACAGGGAACACTACGAGCAGTACTTC.

The chain joins TRBV7-9 to TRBJ1-2, with 7 bases aligning to TRBD1. Germline V gene data show CDR1 as SEHNR and CDR2 as FQNEAQ (reference sequence). CDR3 length equals 19 residues. Trimming removed 8 bases from V and 4 bases from J; junction bases left unmatched: 25. In nucleotides, the CDR3 is TGTGCCAGCTCCCGTCCAAAGCTCGGGACAGAATCTTCCGTCTATGGCTACACCTTC. Its protein product is CASSRPKLGTESSVYGYTF.

This chain links TRBV4-3 with TRBJ1-5; D is unclear. The CDR3 runs 15 residues. With 0 bases removed from V and 5 bases from J, the gap between germline ends came to 11 bases. Looked up from germline, CDR1 is LGHNA and CDR2 is YSLEER. In nucleotides, the CDR3 is TGCGCCAGCAGCCAAGAGTTTTGGGGTCATCAGCCCCAGCATTTT. Amino acids: CASSQEFWGHQPQHF.

The CDR3 nucleotides read TGCGCCAGCAGCCAAGATGAGACCGTTAGCACGCAGTATTTT. Its protein product is CASSQDETVSTQYF. J is TRBJ2-3 and V is TRBV4-3; D ambiguous. Germline lookup yields CDR1 LGHNA and CDR2 YSLEER. Trimming pared 0 bases from V and 9 bases from J, leaving 13 bases between. The CDR3 loop spans 14 amino acids.

The chain uses TRBV4-2 and TRBJ2-7; 11 bases fit TRBD2. Germline CDR1 is LGHNA and CDR2 is YNFKEQ. The trim removed 1 base at V and 2 bases at J, leaving 4 bases unmatched. There are 16 residues in the CDR3. CDR3 protein: CASSQVSGREAYEQYF. The DNA of the CDR3 is TGTGCCAGCAGCCAAGTTAGCGGGAGGGAAGCCTACGAGCAGTACTTC.

The V and J genes are TRBV29-1 and TRBJ2-5; 8 positions match TRBD1. Germline CDR1 is SQVTM and CDR2 is ANQGSEA. V trimming: 4 bases; J trimming: 3 bases; junction bases outside the gene matches: 7. This CDR3 spans 14 amino acids. The CDR3 coding sequence is TGCAGCGTTGTTGCGGACAGGGTGGAAGAGACCCAGTACTTC. This translates into CSVVADRVEETQYF. Filled out from reference TRBV29-1 and TRBJ2-5, the complete variable domain reads SAVISQKPSRDICQRGTSLTIQCQVDSQVTMMFWYRQQPGQSLTLIATANQGSEATYESGFVIDKFPISRPNLTFSTLTVSNMSPEDSSIYLCSVVADRVEETQYFGPGTRLLVL.

This clone occurred a few times. The chain has TRBV15 and TRBJ2-3; no clear D. Germline V lookup: CDR1 LNHNV, CDR2 YYDKDF (reference sequence). The V and J ends lost 1 base and 1 base respectively, with 0 bases between them. The length of the CDR3 is 12 residues. The CDR3 nucleotides are TGTGCCACCAGCAGAGGCACAGATACGCAGTATTTT. It yields the protein CATSRGTDTQYF.

The rearrangement links TRBV6-5 to TRBJ2-1; 8 positions agree with TRBD2. Germline CDR1 MNHEY, CDR2 SVGAGI. This CDR3 is built from 14 residues. V was pared by 6 bases and J by 7 bases, with 8 bases of the junction left unmatched. Here the CDR3 DNA reads TGTGCCAGCAGACAAGCGGGAGCGGTGAATGAGCAGTTCTTC. Translated: CASRQAGAVNEQFF.

This chain joins TRBV15 and TRBJ1-4; D is ambiguous. Germline V gene data show CDR1 as LNHNV and CDR2 as YYDKDF (reference sequence). This CDR3 has 14 amino acids. V lost 5 bases to trimming and J lost 7 bases, with 14 bases between them. In nucleotides, the CDR3 is TGTGCCACCAGCCGCCGGGCATTGAGTGAAAAACTGTTTTTT. As protein: CATSRRALSEKLFF.

V is TRBV30 and J is TRBJ2-2; a possible D gene is TRBD2 (5 bases). The CDR3 runs to 16 residues. With 4 bases removed from V and 1 base from J, the gap between germline ends came to 16 bases. CDR1 GTSNPN and CDR2 SVGIG come from the germline V gene (reference sequence). The chain's CDR3 is CAWMSRGLQNTGELFF. The CDR3 nucleotides read TGTGCCTGGATGAGTCGGGGTCTTCAGAACACCGGGGAGCTGTTTTTT.